This T cell receptor beta chain derives from a study of CD8 T cell repertoires and HIV-1 epitope variants. About the research overall: The baseline condition was 1M T cells left uncultured.

Sequenced by immunoSEQ multiplex PCR; TCRdb stores in-frame clones only, minus some. The sample lists fewer than 6,500 clones, around two thirds occurring once. Points on this clone: Its antigen is not identified.

Germline V gene lookup returns CDR1 LNHNV and CDR2 YYDKDF (reference sequence). The V end lost 0 bases, the J end lost 4 bases, and 16 bases lay between the germline ends. This CDR3 is built from 17 residues. The clonotype comes from a male donor with HIV. The chain is built from TRBV15 and TRBJ2-1; tentatively, D is TRBD1 (6 bases). The material sequenced was cultured CD8+ T cells derived from PBMCs. In nucleotides, the CDR3 is TGTGCCACCAGCAGAGATCGGACAGAGTCCTTTTACAATGAGCAGTTCTTC. The encoded protein is CATSRDRTESFYNEQFF. Supplemented by reference TRBV15 and TRBJ2-1, the full variable domain reads DAMVIQNPRYQVTQFGKPVTLSCSQTLNHNVMYWYQQKSSQAPKLLFHYYDKDFNNEADTPDNFQSRRPNTSFCFLDIRSPGLGDTAMYLCATSRDRTESFYNEQFFGPGTRLTVL.